The 13 T cell receptor beta chains in this list originate from one sample, sequenced in a study of response to subunit inactivated influenza vaccine. Each CDR3 protein is one row after TCRdb ran MiXCR on the RT-PCR reads. Here the sample spans roughly 550,000 distinct CDR3 sequences, approximately 22% being singletons. This same sample was also part of a study on T cells expressing NK-cell markers. That study reports: In generating TCR beta cDNA, 5'RACE template switching with UMIs was used.

Sequenced here: CD4+ T cells sorted from PBMCs, sampled roughly 12 days after vaccination. The source of these receptors is a man aged 50 or older who received an inactivated influenza vaccine.

The chain joins TRBV12-3 or TRBV12-4 to TRBJ2-1; possibly TRBD2 for D (6 bases). The CDR3 runs to 16 residues. With 5 bases removed from V and 2 bases from J, the gap between germline ends came to 16 bases. CDR3 coding DNA: TGTGCCAGCAGTAAAATAGCGGAAAACCCCTACAATGAGCAGTTCTTC. This translates into CASSKIAENPYNEQFF.

This rearrangement joins TRBV28 to TRBJ2-7; 9 positions agree with TRBD1. From germline, CDR1 is MDHEN and CDR2 SYDVKM. V dropped 6 bases and J dropped 5; count of bases not matched to a gene: 11. The CDR3 is 15 amino acids. In DNA, the CDR3 is TGTGCCAGCAGGACTACCGGGACAGGGAGAAACGAGCAGTACTTC. Protein sequence: CASRTTGTGRNEQYF.

This clonotype was detected many times. V gene TRBV6-5 combines with J gene TRBJ2-7; TRBD1 is a possible D gene (6 bases). The CDR3 extends over 14 amino acids. CDR1 is MNHEY, CDR2 SVGAGI, per germline. V was trimmed by 4 bases and J by 4 bases, leaving 14 bases between them. The CDR3 reads CASSLHRDLYEQYF. CDR3 nucleotide sequence: TGTGCCAGCAGTTTACACAGGGATCTGTACGAGCAGTACTTC.

This clonotype has only a few counts. The gene calls are TRBV12-3 or TRBV12-4 and TRBJ2-1, with D hard to call. This CDR3 is built from 18 residues. Trimming removed 5 bases at V and 0 bases at J, with 20 bases between. The CDR3, as DNA: TGTGCCAGCAGTCATCCCCGAGATACGGAAAGCTCCTACAATGAGCAGTTCTTC. Its protein product is CASSHPRDTESSYNEQFF.

This clonotype showed up just a few times. The chain employs TRBV18 and TRBJ2-3, with D perhaps TRBD2 (6 bases). V lost 0 bases and J lost 2, with 12 bases in between. Germline CDR1 is KGHSH and CDR2 is LQKENI. This CDR3 spans 16 amino acids. The DNA for the CDR3 is TGTGCCAGCTCACCACCAATGGGAGGCTCCACAGATACGCAGTATTTT. As protein: CASSPPMGGSTDTQYF.

This clonotype was seen more than once but under ten times. The chain links TRBV3-1 to TRBJ2-5, with D possibly being TRBD1 or TRBD2 (5 bases each). The ends were cut back, 1 base at V and 4 bases at J, with 10 bases in the middle. Germline lookup yields CDR1 LGHDT and CDR2 YNNKEL (reference sequence). This CDR3 contains 14 residues. CDR3 loop: CASSQVAGTETQYF. CDR3 coding DNA: TGTGCCAGCAGCCAAGTTGCCGGGACAGAGACCCAGTACTTC.

In its sample, this clonotype was seen many times. The chain is built from TRBV7-9 and TRBJ2-7; D possibly corresponds to TRBD2 (6 bases). This CDR3 region has 14 residues. Looked up from germline, CDR1 is SEHNR and CDR2 is FQNEAQ (reference sequence). Between the trimmed V and J ends, which lost 0 bases and 3 bases, there was a span of 9 bases. The CDR3 DNA reads as TGTGCCAGCAGCTTAGCTGCGGGGAACTACGAGCAGTACTTC. Its protein product is CASSLAAGNYEQYF. Full variable domain (missing parts from reference TRBV7-9 and TRBJ2-7): DTGVSQNPRHKITKRGQNVTFRCDPISEHNRLYWYRQTLGQGPEFLTYFQNEAQLEKSRLLSDRFSAERPKGSFSTLEIQRTEQGDSAMYLCASSLAAGNYEQYFGPGTRLTVT.

This clonotype occurred a few times. Here the CDR3 DNA reads TGTGCCAGCAGCTTAGATCGAGGCCGGCCCCAGCATTTT. Translation: CASSLDRGRPQHF. This rearrangement joins TRBV11-2 to TRBJ1-5; no firm D call. The CDR3 sequence is 13 residues long. CDR1 is SGHAT and CDR2 is FQNNGV in the germline V gene. The ends were cut back, 0 bases at V and 9 bases at J, with 9 bases in the middle.

This clonotype was observed a few times. J is TRBJ2-6 and V is TRBV15; TRBD1 matches at 10 bases. After removal of 1 base from V and 0 bases from J, the junction contained 6 bases not matched to a gene. Germline assignment: CDR1 LNHNV and CDR2 YYDKDF (reference sequence). This CDR3 is 19 amino acids long. The CDR3 is CATSRGGQGVYSGANVLTF. The CDR3 DNA sequence: TGTGCCACCAGCAGAGGTGGACAGGGGGTTTACTCTGGGGCCAACGTCCTGACTTTC. Full variable domain (missing parts from reference TRBV15 and TRBJ2-6): DAMVIQNPRYQVTQFGKPVTLSCSQTLNHNVMYWYQQKSSQAPKLLFHYYDKDFNNEADTPDNFQSRRPNTSFCFLDIRSPGLGDTAMYLCATSRGGQGVYSGANVLTFGAGSRLTVL.

This clonotype has a handful of counts. The V and J genes are TRBV2 and TRBJ2-3; D is ambiguous. The V gene lost 2 bases and the J gene lost 7 bases, with 4 bases spanning the gap. This CDR3 region has 11 residues. Germline V gene lookup returns CDR1 SNHLY and CDR2 FYNNEI. Here the CDR3 reads CASSEIYTQYF. CDR3 bases: TGTGCCAGCAGTGAAATATATACGCAGTATTTT.

The V gene is TRBV9, the J gene TRBJ2-7, with TRBD1 as a possible D gene (5 bases). Trimming left V 0 bases short and J 7 bases short, with 11 bases between. The CDR3 contains 13 residues. Germline CDR1 and CDR2: SGDLS and YYNGEE. CDR3 sequence reads: CASSVAQGTEQYF. CDR3 coding DNA: TGTGCCAGCAGCGTAGCTCAGGGAACAGAGCAGTACTTC.

The rearrangement uses TRBV9 and TRBJ2-1; no reliable D call. Germline values: CDR1 SGDLS, CDR2 YYNGEE. This CDR3 is 13 amino acids long. The germline V and J ends were trimmed by 3 bases and 10 bases, with 14 bases remaining between them. CDR3 nucleotides: TGTGCCAGCAGCGCCTATAACATCGACGAGCAGTTCTTC. Amino acids: CASSAYNIDEQFF. Using reference TRBV9 and TRBJ2-1 for the parts outside the CDR3, the full variable domain is DSGVTQTPKHLITATGQRVTLRCSPRSGDLSVYWYQQSLDQGLQFLIQYYNGEERAKGNILERFSAQQFPDLHSELNLSSLELGDSALYFCASSAYNIDEQFFGPGTRLTVL.

The V gene is TRBV6-2 or TRBV6-3, the J gene TRBJ2-3; the match to TRBD2 covers 9 bases. The junction had 8 bases not matched to a gene; V was cut back by 6 bases and J by 1 base. The CDR3 sequence is 16 residues long. Germline V gene data show CDR1 as MNHEY and CDR2 as SVGEGT. The CDR3 loop is CASSLRSGSGTDTQYF. The CDR3 DNA follows: TGTGCCAGCAGCCTCCGTAGCGGGAGTGGCACAGATACGCAGTATTTT.